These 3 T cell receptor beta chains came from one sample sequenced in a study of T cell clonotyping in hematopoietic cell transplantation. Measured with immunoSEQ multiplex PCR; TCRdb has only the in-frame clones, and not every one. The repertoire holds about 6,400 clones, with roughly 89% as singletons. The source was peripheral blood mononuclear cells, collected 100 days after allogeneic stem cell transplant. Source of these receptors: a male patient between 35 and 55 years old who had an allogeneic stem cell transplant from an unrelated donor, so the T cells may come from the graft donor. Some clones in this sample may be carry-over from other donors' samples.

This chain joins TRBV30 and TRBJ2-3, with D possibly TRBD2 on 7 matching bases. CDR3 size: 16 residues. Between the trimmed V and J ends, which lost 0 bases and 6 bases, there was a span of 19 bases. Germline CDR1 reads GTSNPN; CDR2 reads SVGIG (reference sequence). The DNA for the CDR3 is TGTGCCTGGAGTGTTTGGGGGGGCGGGTATCAGGATACGCAGTATTTT. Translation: CAWSVWGGGYQDTQYF.

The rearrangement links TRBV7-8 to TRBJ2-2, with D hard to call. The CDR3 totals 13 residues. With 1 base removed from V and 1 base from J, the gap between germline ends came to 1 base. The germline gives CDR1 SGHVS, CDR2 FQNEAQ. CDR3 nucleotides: TGTGCCAGCAGCTTAGAGAACACCGGGGAGCTGTTTTTT. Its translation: CASSLENTGELFF.

The CDR3 region is CASSPWLRNQPQHF. The CDR3 DNA is TGTGCCAGCAGTCCATGGCTCCGCAATCAGCCCCAGCATTTT. The gene calls are TRBV27 and TRBJ1-5; D is unclear. The CDR3 sequence is 14 residues long. Trimming left V 5 bases short and J 2 bases short, with 10 bases between. Per the germline V gene, CDR1 is MNHEY and CDR2 is SMNVEV (reference sequence).